This TCR beta chain was observed in a study of cytomegalovirus exposure and HLA in healthy donors. Study-level findings and limits: TRBV6-2, TRBV6-3 and some other V segments were excluded as indistinguishable. Earlier analysis yielded a pattern in which most TCR beta V segments were productive about 87% or about 30% of the time. The study labeled 150 to 200 TCR beta chains cytomegalovirus-associated.

About this clone: The antigen remains undetermined.

Germline loops: CDR1 SEHNR, CDR2 FQNEAQ (reference sequence). With 8 bases clipped from V and 5 bases from J, the junction kept 19 bases outside the gene matches. The CDR3 is made up of 17 amino acids. Primers included in the PCR were 60 Vbeta and 13 Jbeta primers. In the original workflow: In a later analysis, the count reached 74 million or so unique TCR beta chains, with about 10 million shared. Generated by immunoSEQ multiplex PCR, the TCRdb table keeps only in-frame clones and is missing some. Clone size and the V and J calls come from that table; the DNA yielded D and trimming. Of 75,000 to 100,000 clones in the sample, 60% to 75% were seen once.

The source material was PBMCs. The chain joins TRBV7-9 to TRBJ2-5; 8 nucleotides align to TRBD1. This TCR was recovered from a female donor in good health and CMV-seronegative. The CDR3 DNA is TGTGCCAGCCCACAGGGGGACCTCCCGTTGGGAAGTGAGACCCAGTACTTC. Its translation: CASPQGDLPLGSETQYF.